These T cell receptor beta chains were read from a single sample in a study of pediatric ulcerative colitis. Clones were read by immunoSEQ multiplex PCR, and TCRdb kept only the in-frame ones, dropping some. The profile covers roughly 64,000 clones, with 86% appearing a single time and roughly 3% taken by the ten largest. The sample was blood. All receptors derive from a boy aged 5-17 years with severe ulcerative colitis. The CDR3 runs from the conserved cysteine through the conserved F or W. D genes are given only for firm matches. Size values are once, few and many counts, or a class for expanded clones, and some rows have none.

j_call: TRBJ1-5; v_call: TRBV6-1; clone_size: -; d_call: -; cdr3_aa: CASSGMSGSGYSNQPQHF; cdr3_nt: TGTGCCAGCAGTGGTATGTCGGGGAGTGGGTATAGCAATCAGCCCCAGCATTTT
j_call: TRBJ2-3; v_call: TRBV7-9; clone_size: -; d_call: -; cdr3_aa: CASSKEVGDTQYF; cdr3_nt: TGTGCCAGCAGCAAGGAGGTGGGGGATACGCAGTATTTT
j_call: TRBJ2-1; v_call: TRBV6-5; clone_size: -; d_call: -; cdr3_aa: CASRRYGNEQFF; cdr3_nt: TGTGCCAGCAGGCGATACGGCAATGAGCAGTTCTTC
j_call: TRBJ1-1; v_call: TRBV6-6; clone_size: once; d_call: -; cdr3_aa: CASSYSDTGPNTEAFF; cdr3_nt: TGTGCCAGCAGTTACTCAGACACAGGGCCGAACACTGAAGCTTTCTTT
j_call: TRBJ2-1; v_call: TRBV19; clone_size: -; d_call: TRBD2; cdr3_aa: CASSTPGLPTYNEQFF; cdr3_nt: TGTGCCAGTAGTACGCCGGGACTACCGACCTACAATGAGCAGTTCTTC
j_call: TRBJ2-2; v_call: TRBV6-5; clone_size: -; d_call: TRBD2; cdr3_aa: CASSKMTSGRGELFF; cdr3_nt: TGTGCCAGCAGTAAAATGACTAGCGGGAGAGGGGAGCTGTTTTTT
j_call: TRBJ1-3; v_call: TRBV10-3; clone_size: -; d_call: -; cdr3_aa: CAISVKETGNTIYF; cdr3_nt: TGTGCCATCAGTGTTAAGGAAACTGGAAACACCATATATTTT
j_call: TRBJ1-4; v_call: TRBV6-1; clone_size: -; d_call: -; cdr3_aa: CASSVIRDTEKLFF; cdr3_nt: TGTGCCAGCAGTGTAATCCGGGATACCGAAAAACTGTTTTTT
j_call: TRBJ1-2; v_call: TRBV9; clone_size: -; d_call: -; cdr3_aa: CASSIQGYGYTF; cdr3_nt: TGTGCCAGCTCCATTCAGGGCTATGGCTACACCTTC
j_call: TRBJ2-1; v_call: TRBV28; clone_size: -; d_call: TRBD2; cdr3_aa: CASVPAGGYNEQFF; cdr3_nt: TGTGCCAGCGTCCCGGCGGGAGGGTACAATGAGCAGTTCTTC
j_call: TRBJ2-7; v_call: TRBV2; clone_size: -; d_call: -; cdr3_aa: CASIAPSRSYEQYF; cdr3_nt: TGTGCCAGCATAGCCCCCAGCCGTTCCTACGAGCAGTACTTC
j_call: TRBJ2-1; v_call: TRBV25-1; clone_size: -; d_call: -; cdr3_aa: CASSEYGVDEQFF; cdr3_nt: TGTGCCAGCAGTGAATATGGAGTGGATGAGCAGTTCTTC
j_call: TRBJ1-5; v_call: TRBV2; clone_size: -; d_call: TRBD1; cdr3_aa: CASSEVQGGYQPQHF; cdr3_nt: TGTGCCAGCAGTGAGGTACAGGGGGGGTATCAGCCCCAGCATTTT
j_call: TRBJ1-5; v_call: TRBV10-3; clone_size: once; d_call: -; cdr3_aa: CAISDSVQNQPQHF; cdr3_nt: TGTGCCATCAGTGATTCGGTGCAAAATCAGCCCCAGCATTTT
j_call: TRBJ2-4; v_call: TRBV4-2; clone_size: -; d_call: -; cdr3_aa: CASSQDARTVLAKNIQYF; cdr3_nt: TGTGCCAGCAGCCAAGATGCCAGGACTGTGCTAGCCAAAAACATTCAGTACTTC
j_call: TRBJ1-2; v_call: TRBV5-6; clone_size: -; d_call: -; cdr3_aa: CASSLIGRINYGYTF; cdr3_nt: TGTGCCAGCAGCTTGATCGGAAGGATTAACTATGGCTACACCTTC
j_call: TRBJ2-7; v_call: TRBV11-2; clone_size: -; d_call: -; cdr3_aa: CASSSGQHYEQYF; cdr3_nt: TGTGCCAGCAGCTCCGGACAGCACTACGAGCAGTACTTC
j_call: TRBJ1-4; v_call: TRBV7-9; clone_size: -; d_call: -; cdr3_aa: CASSFLGNEKLFF; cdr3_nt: TGTGCCAGCAGCTTTTTGGGTAATGAAAAACTGTTTTTT
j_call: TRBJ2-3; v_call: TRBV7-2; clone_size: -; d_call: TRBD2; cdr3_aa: CASSLAWLAGADTQYF; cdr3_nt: TGTGCCAGCAGCTTAGCGTGGCTAGCGGGAGCGGATACGCAGTATTTT
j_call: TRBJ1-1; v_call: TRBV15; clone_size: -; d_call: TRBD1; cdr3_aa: CATSRGPVTGSTEAFF; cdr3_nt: TGTGCCACCAGCAGAGGTCCGGTGACAGGGAGTACTGAAGCTTTCTTT
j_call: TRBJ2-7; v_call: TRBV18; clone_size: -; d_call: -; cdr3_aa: CASSPAGRGVYEQYF; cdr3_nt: TGTGCCAGCTCACCCGCTGGCAGGGGGGTTTACGAGCAGTACTTC
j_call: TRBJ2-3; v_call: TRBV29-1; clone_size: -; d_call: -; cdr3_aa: CSVESGTYSTDTQYF; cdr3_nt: TGCAGCGTTGAAAGTGGAACCTATAGCACAGATACGCAGTATTTT
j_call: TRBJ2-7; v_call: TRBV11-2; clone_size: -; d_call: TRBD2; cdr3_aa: CASRTWLAGVSYEQYF; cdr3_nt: TGTGCCAGCAGGACGTGGCTAGCGGGCGTTTCCTACGAGCAGTACTTC
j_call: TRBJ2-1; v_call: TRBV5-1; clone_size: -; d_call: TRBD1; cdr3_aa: CASSSRDRVYNEQFF; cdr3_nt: TGCGCCAGCAGCTCCCGGGACAGGGTGTACAATGAGCAGTTCTTC
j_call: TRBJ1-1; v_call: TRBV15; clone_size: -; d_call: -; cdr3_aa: CATSRVAGNTEAFF; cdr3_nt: TGTGCCACCAGCAGAGTCGCCGGTAACACTGAAGCTTTCTTT
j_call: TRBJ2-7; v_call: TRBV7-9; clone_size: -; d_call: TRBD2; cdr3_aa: CASSSTSGAVYEQYF; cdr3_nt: TGTGCCAGCAGCTCAACTAGCGGGGCCGTCTACGAGCAGTACTTC
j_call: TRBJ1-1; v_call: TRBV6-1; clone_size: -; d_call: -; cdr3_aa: CASFIQNTEAFF; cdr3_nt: TGTGCCAGCTTTATTCAGAACACTGAAGCTTTCTTT
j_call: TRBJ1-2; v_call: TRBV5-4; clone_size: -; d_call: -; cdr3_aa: CASSWEGSVGYTF; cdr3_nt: TGTGCCAGCAGCTGGGAGGGTAGTGTTGGCTACACCTTC
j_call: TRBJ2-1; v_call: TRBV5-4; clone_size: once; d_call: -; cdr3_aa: CASSLVGMDSFYNEQFF; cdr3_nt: TGTGCCAGCAGCTTGGTTGGGATGGACTCTTTCTACAATGAGCAGTTCTTC
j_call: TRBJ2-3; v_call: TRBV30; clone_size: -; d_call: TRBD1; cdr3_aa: CAWRRDSPSTDTQYF; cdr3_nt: TGTGCCTGGAGAAGGGACAGTCCTAGCACAGATACGCAGTATTTT
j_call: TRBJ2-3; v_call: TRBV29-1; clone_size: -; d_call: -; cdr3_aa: CSVDVGGGTDTQYF; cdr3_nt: TGCAGCGTTGACGTGGGGGGAGGAACAGATACGCAGTATTTT